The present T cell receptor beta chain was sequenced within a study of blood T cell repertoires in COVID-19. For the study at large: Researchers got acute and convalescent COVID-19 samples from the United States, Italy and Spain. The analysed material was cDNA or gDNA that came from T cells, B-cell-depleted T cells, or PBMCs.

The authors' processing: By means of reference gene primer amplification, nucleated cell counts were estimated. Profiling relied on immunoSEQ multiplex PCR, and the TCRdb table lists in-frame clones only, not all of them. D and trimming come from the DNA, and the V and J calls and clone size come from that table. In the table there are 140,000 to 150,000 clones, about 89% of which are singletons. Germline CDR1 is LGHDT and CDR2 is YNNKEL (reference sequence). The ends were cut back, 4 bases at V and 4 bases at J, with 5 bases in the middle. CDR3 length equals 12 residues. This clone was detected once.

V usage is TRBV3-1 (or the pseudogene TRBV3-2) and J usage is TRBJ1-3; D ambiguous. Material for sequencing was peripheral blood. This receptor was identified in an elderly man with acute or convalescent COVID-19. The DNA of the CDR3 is TGTGCCAGCAGCCCCAGGGGAAACACCATATATTTT. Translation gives CASSPRGNTIYF.